The T cell receptor (beta chain) under discussion was sequenced for a study of blood T cell repertoires in COVID-19. This CDR3 spans 12 amino acids. The ends lost 4 bases at V and 8 bases at J; junction bases unmatched: 5. Germline CDR1 reads LGHNA; CDR2 reads YNFKEQ. As handled by the study authors: Estimated nucleated cell counts came from reference gene primer amplification. Profiling relied on immunoSEQ multiplex PCR, and the TCRdb table lists in-frame clones only, not all of them. V and J calls and clone size follow that table, whereas D and trimming were derived from the DNA. The table includes approximately 220,000 clones, around 85% detected once. Assignment of participants to cohorts was predicated upon participant-reported clinical history. Recovered status in Cohort 3 required two negative PCRs, clearance, or symptom resolution.

The chain couples TRBV4-2 to TRBJ2-7, with TRBD1 matching 7 bases. The sample was PBMCs or T cells enriched from blood (not recorded which). This sequence was found in a man aged 35 to 55 who had recovered from COVID-19. This chain's CDR3 is CASSPRGFQQYF. CDR3 nucleotide sequence: TGTGCCAGCAGCCCCAGGGGGTTTCAGCAGTACTTC.